These 15 T cell receptor beta chains share one sample of origin, sequenced in a study of CD8 T cells in ankylosing spondylitis. TCRdb independently ran MiXCR on the 5' RACE reads; one entry per CDR3 protein. The sample consists of about 270,000 distinct CDR3 sequences, roughly a third of them appearing once. Specimen: blood, either unsorted or a sorted T cell fraction (not recorded which). All receptors come from a male donor with ankylosing spondylitis or in good health (not recorded which).

The chain joins TRBV4-1 to TRBJ1-6; D unclear. The CDR3 spans 15 residues. Germline CDR1 MGHRA, CDR2 YSYEKL. The V gene lost 1 base and the J gene lost 12 bases, with 16 bases spanning the gap. The CDR3 spells CASSQGLADGGPLHF. Here the CDR3 DNA reads TGCGCCAGCAGCCAAGGGTTGGCAGATGGAGGACCCCTCCACTTT.

In its sample, this clonotype was seen a few times. V and J are TRBV20-1 and TRBJ2-5; 8 bases match TRBD1. The J segment lost 1 base and the V segment lost 6 bases, leaving 7 bases of the junction unmatched. This CDR3 has 14 amino acids. Germline V lookup: CDR1 DFQATT, CDR2 SNEGSKA (reference sequence). CDR3 nucleotide sequence: TGCAGTGCCAACAGGGGACAGGTCCAAGAGACCCAGTACTTC. Translating it yields CSANRGQVQETQYF.

A few counts support this clonotype. This chain joins TRBV6-1 and TRBJ2-7, with TRBD2 identical over 7 bases. The CDR3 has 15 residues. In germline, CDR1 is MNHNS, CDR2 SASEGT. V gave up 5 bases and J gave up 5 bases; unmatched junction bases: 12. CDR3 DNA: TGTGCCAGCAGTCAAAACGGACTAGAAGGAGACGAGCAGTACTTC. This encodes CASSQNGLEGDEQYF.

Only a few counts were recorded for this clonotype. This chain connects TRBV15 to TRBJ2-7; D is tentatively TRBD1 or TRBD2 (5 bases each). This CDR3 region has 13 residues. Trimming removed 5 bases at V and 3 bases at J, with 11 bases between. CDR1 and CDR2 from the germline V gene are LNHNV and YYDKDF (reference sequence). As DNA, the CDR3 is TGTGCCACCAGCCTCGGGACGCTCTACGAGCAGTACTTC. It codes for CATSLGTLYEQYF.

V and J are TRBV6-1 and TRBJ2-3; D is possibly TRBD1 (5 bases). The germline CDR1 and CDR2 sequences are MNHNS and SASEGT. CDR3 length: 13 amino acids. V lost 7 bases and J 3 bases, leaving 11 bases between the germline ends. CDR3 protein: CASNRPGTDTQYF. The DNA for the CDR3 is TGTGCCAGCAATAGGCCAGGGACAGATACGCAGTATTTT.

The chain employs TRBV12-2 and TRBJ2-1; the table's D call, TRBD1, was not checked against the DNA. TRBV12-2 counts as a pseudogene. This CDR3 comprises 16 residues. The CDR3 region has the DNA TGTGCAAGTCGCTTAATCTTTCAGGGGGCGCGTGATGAGCAGTTCTTC. It encodes CASRLIFQGARDEQFF.

This clonotype was detected a few times. This sequence joins TRBV6-1 and TRBJ1-1; TRBD1 is a possible D gene (5 bases). V was shortened by 6 bases and J by 3 bases, with 20 bases between the two germline ends. Per germline, CDR1 MNHNS and CDR2 SASEGT. The CDR3 totals 16 residues. CDR3 DNA: TGTGCCAGCAGGACGAATGGGGCCCAAGGGGACACTGAAGCTTTCTTT. Its protein product is CASRTNGAQGDTEAFF.

CDR3 nucleotides: TGTGCCAGCAGCCCCGGGGGTGGCACAGATACGCAGTATTTT. As protein: CASSPGGGTDTQYF. This chain uses TRBV7-3 with TRBJ2-3, with a tentative D call TRBD2 (6 bases). V was shortened by 5 bases and J by 1 base, with 10 bases between the two germline ends. Germline assignment: CDR1 SGHTA and CDR2 FQGTGA. The CDR3 contains 14 residues. Full variable domain (remainder filled in from reference TRBV7-3 and TRBJ2-3): GAGVSQTPSNKVTEKGKYVELRCDPISGHTALYWYRQSLGQGPEFLIYFQGTGAADDSGLPNDRFFAVRPEGSVSTLKIQRTERGDSAVYLCASSPGGGTDTQYFGPGTRLTVL.

The chain has TRBV4-1 and TRBJ1-2; D may be TRBD1 (5 bases). The CDR3 is 14 residues long. Germline V gene data show CDR1 as MGHRA and CDR2 as YSYEKL. Trimming removed 4 bases from V and 5 bases from J, with 14 bases in between. The CDR3 loop is CASSRDGDGYGYTF. Here the CDR3 DNA reads TGCGCCAGCAGCCGAGACGGGGACGGTTATGGCTACACCTTC.

V usage is TRBV11-2 and J usage is TRBJ2-3, with no clear D. Trimming pared 6 bases from V and 4 bases from J, leaving 11 bases between. This CDR3 is built from 13 residues. Germline values: CDR1 SGHAT, CDR2 FQNNGV. The CDR3 DNA reads TGTGCCAGCAGGCCGACGTTGGCAGATACGCAGTATTTT. It codes for CASRPTLADTQYF. The full variable domain, completed using reference TRBV11-2 and TRBJ2-3, is EAGVAQSPRYKIIEKRQSVAFWCNPISGHATLYWYQQILGQGPKLLIQFQNNGVVDDSQLPKDRFSAERLKGVDSTLKIQPAKLEDSAVYLCASRPTLADTQYFGPGTRLTVL.

This clonotype was counted between two and nine times. The CDR3 coding sequence is TGCAGCGTTGAAGACCCCATATCGGGGGTCCAAGAGACCCAGTACTTC. This codes for CSVEDPISGVQETQYF. The rearrangement joins TRBV29-1 to TRBJ2-5, with D possibly TRBD2 on 6 matching bases. The V gene lost 0 bases and the J gene lost 1 base, with 15 bases spanning the gap. Germline-derived CDR1 and CDR2 are SQVTM and ANQGSEA. This CDR3 is built from 16 residues.

This clonotype was counted a few times. This chain connects TRBV20-1 to TRBJ1-2, with no clear D. Germline values: CDR1 DFQATT, CDR2 SNEGSKA (reference sequence). The V end lost 6 bases, the J end lost 2 bases, and 16 bases lay between the germline ends. This CDR3 region has 14 residues. As DNA, the CDR3 is TGCAGTGCCCTCCCCGGTAGGGAAAACTATGGCTACACCTTC. It specifies CSALPGRENYGYTF.

V and J are TRBV20-1 and TRBJ2-3; D is uncertain. Germline values: CDR1 DFQATT, CDR2 SNEGSKA (reference sequence). V was pared by 3 bases and J by 1 base, with 17 bases between. CDR3 length: 16 amino acids. CDR3 amino acids: CSARPGSYGGTDTQYF. In DNA form, the CDR3 reads TGCAGTGCTAGGCCCGGGTCATACGGAGGCACAGATACGCAGTATTTT.

This sequence joins TRBV11-2 and TRBJ1-1, with D possibly TRBD1 on 6 matching bases. Trimming removed 3 bases from V and 4 bases from J, with 15 bases in between. The CDR3 is 15 amino acids. The V gene's germline CDR1 is SGHAT and CDR2 FQNNGV. The CDR3 here is CASSFGQIVGTEAFF. CDR3 in DNA: TGTGCCAGCAGCTTTGGACAGATTGTTGGCACTGAAGCTTTCTTT.

This clonotype appeared many times. The chain uses TRBV6-1 and TRBJ2-7, with D perhaps TRBD1 (7 bases). Germline assignment: CDR1 MNHNS and CDR2 SASEGT. This CDR3 is 13 amino acids long. Trimming removed 6 bases at V and 0 bases at J, with 9 bases between. The DNA of the CDR3 is TGTGCCAGCAGGCGGGACAGCTCCTACGAGCAGTACTTC. This codes for CASRRDSSYEQYF.